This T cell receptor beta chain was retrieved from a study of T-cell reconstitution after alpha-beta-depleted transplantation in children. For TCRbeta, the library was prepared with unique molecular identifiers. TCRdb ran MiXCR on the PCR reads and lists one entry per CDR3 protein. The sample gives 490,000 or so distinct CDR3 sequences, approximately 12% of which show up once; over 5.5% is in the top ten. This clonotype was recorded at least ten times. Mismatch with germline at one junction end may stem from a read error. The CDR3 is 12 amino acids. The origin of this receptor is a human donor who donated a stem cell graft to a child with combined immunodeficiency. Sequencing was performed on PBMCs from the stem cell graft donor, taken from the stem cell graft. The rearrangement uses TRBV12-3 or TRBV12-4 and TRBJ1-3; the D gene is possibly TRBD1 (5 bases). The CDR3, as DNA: TGTGCCAGCAGCCCCGGGACCCTTCAGGAGGATTTT. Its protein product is CASSPGTLQEDF.